This T cell receptor (beta chain) was sequenced in a study of low-dose radiotherapy and immunotherapy resistance in tumors. Study as a whole: Cohort 1 was treated with 0.5 Gy per fraction at 2-week intervals, amounting to 6.5 Gy overall. Individuals in Cohort 2 had 1 Gy per fraction every two weeks, adding up to 13 Gy over 26 weeks. Every day for four cycles from cycle 1 day 1, patients took 300 mg of oral aspirin.

With TRAV- and TRBV-specific primers, first-strand cDNA was made, covering the alpha and beta chains. Amplification, which lasted approximately 19 PCR cycles, used a constant-region primer and V-primer adapter to amplify TCRs. TCRdb itself ran the reads through MiXCR, one entry per CDR3 protein. The data show 75,000 to 95,000 distinct CDR3 sequences, under 25% seen once. CDR1 SGHRS and CDR2 YFSETQ come from the germline V gene. Trimming took 2 bases from V and 3 from J, leaving 7 bases between them. This CDR3 is 13 amino acids long. The time point is: after trial treatment. Sample treatment: LDRT plus nivolumab, ipilimumab, low-dose cyclophosphamide and aspirin (RACIN trial). Every donor's regimen consisted of nivolumab, ipilimumab, aspirin, low-dose cyclophosphamide and low-dose radiotherapy.

The sequenced sample was PBMCs, obtained after low-dose radiotherapy plus immunotherapy. The clonotype originates from a female donor with ovarian cancer. This rearrangement joins TRBV5-1 to TRBJ2-3; no definite D call. In DNA, the CDR3 is TGCGCCAGCAGCTTTTCAGAGACAGATACGCAGTATTTT. Its protein product is CASSFSETDTQYF.